The sequence of this TCR beta chain was determined in a study of STAT5B mutations in CD4+ large granular lymphocyte leukemia. There are 14 residues in the CDR3. Germline V gives CDR1 MNHEY, CDR2 SVGAGI. V was shortened by 4 bases and J by 2 bases, with 11 bases between the two germline ends. Produced via immunoSEQ multiplex PCR; TCRdb's table is partial and in-frame only. The table includes 20,000 or so clones, roughly 82% detected once. This TCR came from a human donor in good health. The chain uses TRBV6-5 and TRBJ1-2; maybe TRBD1 (5 bases). Sequencing was carried out using CD4+ T cells from blood buffy coats. CDR3 DNA sequence: TGTGCCAGCAGTTCCGGTGGGGGAAACTATGGCTACACCTTC. This encodes CASSSGGGNYGYTF.